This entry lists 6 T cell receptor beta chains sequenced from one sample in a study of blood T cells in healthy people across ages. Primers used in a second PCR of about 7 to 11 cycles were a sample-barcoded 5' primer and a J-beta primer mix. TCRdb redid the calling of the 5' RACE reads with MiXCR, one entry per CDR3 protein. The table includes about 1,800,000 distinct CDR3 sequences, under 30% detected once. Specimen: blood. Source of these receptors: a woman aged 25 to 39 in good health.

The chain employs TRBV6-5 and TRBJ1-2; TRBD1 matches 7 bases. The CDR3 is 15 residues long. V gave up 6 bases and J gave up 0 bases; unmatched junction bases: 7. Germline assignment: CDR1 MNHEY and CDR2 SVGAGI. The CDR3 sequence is CASRTTGDANYGYTF. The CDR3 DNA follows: TGTGCCAGCAGGACTACAGGGGACGCTAACTATGGCTACACCTTC.

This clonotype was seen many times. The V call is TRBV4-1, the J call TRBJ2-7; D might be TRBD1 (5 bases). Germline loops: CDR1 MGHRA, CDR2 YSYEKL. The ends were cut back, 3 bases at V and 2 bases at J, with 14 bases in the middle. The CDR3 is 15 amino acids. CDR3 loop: CASSHKDKGPYEQYF. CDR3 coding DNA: TGCGCCAGCAGCCACAAGGACAAGGGTCCCTACGAGCAGTACTTC.

DNA for the CDR3: TGTGCCTGGAGTGTAACTAGCGGGGCTGACAATGAGCAGTACTTC. It yields the protein CAWSVTSGADNEQYF. J is TRBJ2-5 and V is TRBV30; 10 bases fit TRBD2. The CDR3 sequence is 15 residues long. Per germline, CDR1 GTSNPN and CDR2 SVGIG (reference sequence). The J segment lost 11 bases and the V segment lost 0 bases, leaving 12 bases of the junction unmatched.

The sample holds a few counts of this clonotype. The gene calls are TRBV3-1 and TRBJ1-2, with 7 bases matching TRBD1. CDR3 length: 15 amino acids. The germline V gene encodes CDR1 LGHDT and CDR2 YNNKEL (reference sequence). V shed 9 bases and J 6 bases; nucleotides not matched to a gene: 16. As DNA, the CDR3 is TGTGCCAGTCGTTCCGGGACAGAGCTCCCTGATGGCTACACCTTC. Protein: CASRSGTELPDGYTF.

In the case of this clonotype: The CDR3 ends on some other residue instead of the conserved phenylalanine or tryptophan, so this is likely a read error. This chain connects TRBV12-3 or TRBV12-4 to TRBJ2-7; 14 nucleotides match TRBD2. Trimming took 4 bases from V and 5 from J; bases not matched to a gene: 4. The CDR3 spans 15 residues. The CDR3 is CASSSGLAGADEQYS. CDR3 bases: TGTGCCAGCAGTTCGGGACTAGCGGGAGCGGACGAGCAGTACTCC.

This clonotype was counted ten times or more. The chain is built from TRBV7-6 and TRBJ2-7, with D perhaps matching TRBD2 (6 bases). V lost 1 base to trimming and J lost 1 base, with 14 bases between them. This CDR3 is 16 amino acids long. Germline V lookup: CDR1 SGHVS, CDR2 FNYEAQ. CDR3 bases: TGTGCCAGCAGCTTAGGGTCAGCGGGCGCATCCTACGAGCAGTACTTC. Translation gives CASSLGSAGASYEQYF.